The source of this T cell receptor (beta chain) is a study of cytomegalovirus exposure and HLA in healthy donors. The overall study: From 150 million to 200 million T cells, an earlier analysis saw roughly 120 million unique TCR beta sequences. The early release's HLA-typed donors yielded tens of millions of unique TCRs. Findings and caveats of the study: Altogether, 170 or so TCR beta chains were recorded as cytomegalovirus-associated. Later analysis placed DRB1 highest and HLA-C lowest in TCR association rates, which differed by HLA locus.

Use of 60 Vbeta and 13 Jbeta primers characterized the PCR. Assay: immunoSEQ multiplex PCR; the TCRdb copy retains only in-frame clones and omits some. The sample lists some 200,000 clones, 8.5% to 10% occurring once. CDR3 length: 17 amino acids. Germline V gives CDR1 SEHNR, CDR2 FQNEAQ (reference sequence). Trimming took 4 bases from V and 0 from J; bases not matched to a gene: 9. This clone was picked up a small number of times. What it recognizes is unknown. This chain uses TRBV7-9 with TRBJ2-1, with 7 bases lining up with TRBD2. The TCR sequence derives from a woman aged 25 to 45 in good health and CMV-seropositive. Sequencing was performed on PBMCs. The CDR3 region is CASSSPISGRSYNEQFF. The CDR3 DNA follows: TGTGCCAGCAGCTCTCCAATTAGCGGGCGCTCCTACAATGAGCAGTTCTTC.